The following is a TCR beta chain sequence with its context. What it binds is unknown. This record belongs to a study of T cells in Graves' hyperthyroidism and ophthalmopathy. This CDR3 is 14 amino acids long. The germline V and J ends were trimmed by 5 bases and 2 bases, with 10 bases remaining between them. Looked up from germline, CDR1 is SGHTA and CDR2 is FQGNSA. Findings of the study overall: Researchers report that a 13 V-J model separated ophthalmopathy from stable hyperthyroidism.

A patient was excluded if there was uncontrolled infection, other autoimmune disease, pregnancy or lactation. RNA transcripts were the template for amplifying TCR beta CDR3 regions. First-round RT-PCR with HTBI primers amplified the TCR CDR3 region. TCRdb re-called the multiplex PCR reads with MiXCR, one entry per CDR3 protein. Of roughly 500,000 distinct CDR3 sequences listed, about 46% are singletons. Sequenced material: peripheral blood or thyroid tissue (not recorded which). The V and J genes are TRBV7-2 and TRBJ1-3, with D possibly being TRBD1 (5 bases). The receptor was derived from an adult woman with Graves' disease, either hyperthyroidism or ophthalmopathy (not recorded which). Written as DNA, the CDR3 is TGTGCCAGCAGCGAGGGACTAGCTGGAAACACCATATATTTT. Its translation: CASSEGLAGNTIYF.